This T cell receptor beta chain emerged from a study of T cell repertoires in cytomegalovirus infection. Study as a whole: Peptides in the study included HLA-C-restricted and HLA-B-restricted CMV epitopes. Public TCR beta signature analysis indicated the presence of both CMV infection and matching HLA type.

Each CDR3 protein is one row after TCRdb ran MiXCR on the reads. The data show approximately 470,000 distinct CDR3 sequences, about two fifths seen once. Points from the study as a whole: Dominating the ex vivo response were TCR beta clonotypes that were CMV-specific and HLA-C-restricted. Summed frequency of shared TCR beta families picked out CMV carriers who also had the relevant HLA.

There are 15 residues in the CDR3. V lost 3 bases, J lost 5 bases, and 16 bases lay in between. CDR1 and CDR2 (germline): SGHTA, FQGNSA. This clonotype has more than one count but fewer than ten. The target antigen is unknown. The receptor comes from a human donor in good health (CMV status not recorded). Some clones in this sample may be carry-over from other donors' samples. Sequences were derived from cultured PBMCs, sampled from culture after CMV antigen stimulation. The rearrangement uses TRBV7-2 and TRBJ2-5; TRBD2 is a possible D gene (7 bases). CDR3 coding DNA: TGTGCCAGCAGCTTTGGAGGGGGGGAGGGCGAGACCCAGTACTTC. Residues: CASSFGGGEGETQYF.